The sequence of this TCR beta chain was determined in a study of tumor-infiltrating lymphocytes in primary liver carcinoma. Study at large: Read depth, roughly 3.5 to 8 million productive TCRbeta reads, did not differ significantly between tissues.

With approximately 470 ng total RNA as template and a constant-region primer, TCR beta cDNA was made. Employing slightly modified ARM-PCR, three nested multiplex PCR rounds were run, and these gave rise to the TCR beta libraries. It was with TRBV1-TRBV30 forward primers and a C-beta reverse primer that the first two PCR rounds were run, at about 10 cycles each. One entry per CDR3 protein, called by TCRdb with MiXCR from the multiplex PCR reads. This sample yields some 180,000 distinct CDR3 sequences, of which about 60% are seen a single time; about 70% belongs to the top ten. Notes on the study in general: Lesser overlap characterized tumor-adjacent and tumor-blood pairs relative to tumor region pairs.

Germline CDR1 reads SGHAT; CDR2 reads FQNNGV. The CDR3 length is 17 residues. Trimming shortened V by 6 bases and J by 5 bases, and 26 bases separated the two germline ends. Extraction also yielded germline DNA, while blood RNA was obtained from unsorted whole blood. To note about this clonotype: Its antigen is undetermined. A much larger clone differs from this one at a single base, so this may be a read error.

Sequencing used peripheral blood. V is TRBV11-2 and J is TRBJ2-7, with D possibly matching TRBD1 (6 bases). The TCR sequence derives from a man aged 35-49 years with primary liver carcinoma and hepatitis B virus infection. The CDR3 region is CASRPIPRAGELNEQYF. The CDR3, as DNA: TGTGCCAGCAGACCGATCCCGAGGGCAGGGGAATTAAACGAGCAGTACTTC.